One and the same sample provided the 29 T cell receptor beta chains below, sequenced in a study of blood T cell repertoires in COVID-19. TCRdb's table, derived via immunoSEQ multiplex PCR, lists solely in-frame clones and lacks some. The sample contains about 130,000 clones, around 88% of which appear only once. The sequenced material came from peripheral blood. The receptors shown here come from a woman aged 45-65 years who had recovered from COVID-19.

This chain links TRBV7-2 with TRBJ1-4, with 7 bases fitting TRBD1. The CDR3 covers 15 residues. Germline assignment: CDR1 SGHTA and CDR2 FQGNSA. V shed 2 bases, J shed 8 bases, and the junction held 8 bases outside the gene matches. Here the CDR3 reads CASSLSQGGSEKLFF. The CDR3 DNA reads TGTGCCAGCAGCTTATCGCAGGGGGGTAGCGAAAAACTGTTTTTT.

The chain joins TRBV7-6 to TRBJ2-5; TRBD2 matches at 9 bases. The CDR3 runs to 16 residues. V shed 0 bases, J shed 4 bases, and the junction held 6 bases outside the gene matches. In germline, CDR1 is SGHVS, CDR2 FNYEAQ. CDR3 region: CASSLARGLAGETQYF. CDR3 bases: TGTGCCAGCAGCTTAGCGCGGGGACTAGCTGGAGAGACCCAGTACTTC.

The chain employs TRBV2 and TRBJ1-5; TRBD1 matches 8 bases. The CDR3 totals 14 residues. Trimming at V came to 4 bases and at J to 4 bases, leaving 3 bases not matched to a gene. Germline-derived CDR1 and CDR2 are SNHLY and FYNNEI. The CDR3, as DNA: TGTGCCAGCAGTGGACAGGGGTGGAATCAGCCCCAGCATTTT. Translation gives CASSGQGWNQPQHF.

This chain links TRBV6-5 with TRBJ2-5; D gene unclear. The CDR3 consists of 15 residues. CDR1 and CDR2 from the germline V gene are MNHEY and SVGAGI. V was shortened by 7 bases and J by 5 bases, with 20 bases between the two germline ends. The CDR3 loop is CASIHGRALGETQYF. Here the CDR3 DNA reads TGTGCCAGCATTCACGGCAGAGCTCTCGGGGAGACCCAGTACTTC.

This chain links TRBV7-9 with TRBJ1-5; 7 bases fit TRBD1. V lost 5 bases to trimming and J lost 1 base; unmatched junction nucleotides: 8. CDR3 size: 16 residues. The germline V gene encodes CDR1 SEHNR and CDR2 FQNEAQ (reference sequence). The DNA of the CDR3 is TGTGCCAGCAGCCTCTGGACAGGTAGCAGCAATCAGCCCCAGCATTTT. It codes for CASSLWTGSSNQPQHF.

The V gene is TRBV3-1 (or the pseudogene TRBV3-2), the J gene TRBJ2-2, with TRBD1 identical over 7 bases. Germline values: CDR1 LGHDT, CDR2 YNNKEL (reference sequence). J was trimmed by 0 bases and V by 1 base; bases with no gene match: 5. The CDR3 totals 17 residues. CDR3 sequence: CASSQAIDRANTGELFF. The CDR3 DNA is TGTGCCAGCAGCCAAGCGATAGACAGGGCGAACACCGGGGAGCTGTTTTTT.

The V gene is TRBV5-4, the J gene TRBJ2-6; 12 nucleotides line up with TRBD1. This CDR3 is built from 17 residues. Trimming removed 4 bases from V and 3 bases from J; junction bases left unmatched: 5. Germline CDR1 is SGHNT and CDR2 is YYREEE (reference sequence). CDR3 region: CASSTRDRGRGANVLTF. The DNA of the CDR3 is TGTGCCAGCAGCACCCGGGACAGGGGGCGTGGGGCCAACGTCCTGACTTTC.

The chain is built from TRBV30 and TRBJ2-3; D is undetermined. The ends were cut back, 3 bases at V and 1 base at J, with 5 bases in the middle. Germline V lookup: CDR1 GTSNPN, CDR2 SVGIG (reference sequence). The CDR3 runs 12 residues. The CDR3 sequence is CAWRAGTDTQYF. The CDR3 region has the DNA TGTGCCTGGAGGGCGGGCACAGATACGCAGTATTTT.

This sequence joins TRBV2 and TRBJ2-7; 7 nucleotides agree with TRBD1. Germline V lookup: CDR1 SNHLY, CDR2 FYNNEI. The trim removed 5 bases at V and 4 bases at J, leaving 2 bases unmatched. CDR3 length: 12 residues. For the CDR3, the DNA is TGTGCCAGCAGTAGACAGGGTTACGAGCAGTACTTC. It codes for CASSRQGYEQYF.

J is TRBJ2-7 and V is TRBV6-5; D remains ambiguous. The germline gives CDR1 MNHEY, CDR2 SVGAGI. CDR3 size: 13 residues. Deletions cut 9 bases from V and 0 bases from J, with 12 bases between. In nucleotides, the CDR3 is TGTGCCAGTTCTCTGGGCGCCTCCTACGAGCAGTACTTC. Residues: CASSLGASYEQYF.

The chain uses TRBV6-5 and TRBJ1-1; D possibly corresponds to TRBD1 (5 bases). The CDR3 is 15 amino acids. Germline CDR1 MNHEY, CDR2 SVGAGI. Deletions cut 0 bases from V and 3 bases from J, with 11 bases between. The CDR3 DNA sequence: TGTGCCAGCAGTTACTCGAGACAGTGGGACACTGAAGCTTTCTTT. It translates to CASSYSRQWDTEAFF.

The CDR3 protein is CASSLGGRNTGELFF. For the CDR3, the DNA is TGCGCCAGCAGCTTAGGAGGCCGGAACACCGGGGAGCTGTTTTTT. J is TRBJ2-2 and V is TRBV5-1, with D possibly TRBD2 on 5 matching bases. This CDR3 is 15 amino acids long. In germline, CDR1 is SGHRS, CDR2 YFSETQ. The V gene lost 2 bases and the J gene lost 1 base, with 9 bases spanning the gap.

The chain employs TRBV3-1 (or the pseudogene TRBV3-2) and TRBJ2-5; D unresolved. CDR1 is LGHDT, CDR2 YNNKEL, per germline (reference sequence). The CDR3 has 14 amino acids. Trimming pared 0 bases from V and 5 bases from J, leaving 10 bases between. The CDR3 DNA follows: TGTGCCAGCAGCCAAGAGGCCAGCGCCGAGACCCAGTACTTC. Protein: CASSQEASAETQYF.

This chain connects TRBV19 to TRBJ1-1; TRBD1 matches 9 bases. Germline V lookup: CDR1 LNHDA, CDR2 SQIVND (reference sequence). The V segment lost 3 bases and the J segment 1 base; nucleotides outside the gene matches: 18. This CDR3 has 20 residues. CDR3: CASSIRGGGDRGYRNTEAFF. CDR3 coding DNA: TGTGCCAGTAGTATTAGGGGCGGAGGCGACAGGGGGTATAGGAACACTGAAGCTTTCTTT. Together with reference TRBV19 and TRBJ1-1, the CDR3 gives the full variable domain: DGGITQSPKYLFRKEGQNVTLSCEQNLNHDAMYWYRQDPGQGLRLIYYSQIVNDFQKGDIAEGYSVSREKKESFPLTVTSAQKNPTAFYLCASSIRGGGDRGYRNTEAFFGQGTRLTVV.

The V gene is TRBV6-5, the J gene TRBJ2-5; D perhaps matches TRBD2 (5 bases). CDR3 length: 15 amino acids. CDR1 and CDR2 from the germline V gene are MNHEY and SVGAGI. V lost 0 bases to trimming and J lost 7 bases, with 15 bases between them. CDR3 loop: CASSYSQRPGGTQYF. The CDR3 DNA follows: TGTGCCAGCAGTTACTCGCAGAGGCCCGGAGGGACCCAGTACTTC.

The chain combines TRBV6-5 with TRBJ1-6; D is perhaps TRBD1 (5 bases). The CDR3 has 14 residues. CDR1 is MNHEY and CDR2 is SVGAGI in the germline V gene. Trimming pared 2 bases from V and 5 bases from J, leaving 7 bases between. The CDR3 protein is CASSYRGHNSPLHF. The DNA of the CDR3 is TGTGCCAGCAGTTACAGGGGCCATAATTCACCCCTCCACTTT.

The chain couples TRBV19 to TRBJ1-1; a possible D gene is TRBD1 (6 bases). The CDR3 covers 15 residues. Germline V CDR1 and CDR2: LNHDA, SQIVND (reference sequence). The germline V and J ends were trimmed by 0 bases and 2 bases, with 10 bases remaining between them. The CDR3 DNA reads as TGTGCCAGTAGTATAGATCGGGGACAAAACACTGAAGCTTTCTTT. It codes for CASSIDRGQNTEAFF.

J is TRBJ2-7 and V is TRBV28; 10 nucleotides line up with TRBD1. The CDR3 loop spans 16 amino acids. V shed 4 bases, J shed 4 bases, and the junction held 10 bases outside the gene matches. Germline CDR1 and CDR2: MDHEN and SYDVKM. The CDR3 sequence: CASSSPHDRGQYEQYF. CDR3 DNA: TGTGCCAGCAGTTCCCCTCATGACAGGGGGCAATACGAGCAGTACTTC.

The chain has TRBV14 and TRBJ2-2; the D is unclear. The germline V and J ends were trimmed by 4 bases and 1 base, with 7 bases remaining between them. This CDR3 comprises 14 residues. Per the germline V gene, CDR1 is SGHDN and CDR2 is FVKESK. CDR3 in DNA: TGTGCCAGCAGCCTAAACTTGAACACCGGGGAGCTGTTTTTT. Its translation is CASSLNLNTGELFF.

The chain combines TRBV5-1 with TRBJ1-1, with D hard to call. CDR1 and CDR2 from the germline V gene are SGHRS and YFSETQ. This CDR3 spans 13 amino acids. With 4 bases removed from V and 4 bases from J, the gap between germline ends came to 11 bases. The CDR3 DNA reads as TGCGCCAGCAGCCCGGGTTTGACCACTGAAGCTTTCTTT. Residues: CASSPGLTTEAFF.

V gene TRBV18 combines with J gene TRBJ1-2, with TRBD1 matching 8 bases. V lost 0 bases, J lost 2 bases, and 5 bases stayed unmatched. The CDR3 has 16 amino acids. The germline V gene encodes CDR1 KGHSH and CDR2 LQKENI. The CDR3 spells CASSPPSRDRNYGYTF. The DNA of the CDR3 is TGTGCCAGCTCACCACCATCTCGGGACAGGAACTATGGCTACACCTTC.

The gene calls are TRBV19 and TRBJ2-3, with a possible D match to TRBD2 (6 bases). The CDR3 length is 13 residues. CDR1 and CDR2 (germline): LNHDA, SQIVND (reference sequence). Deletions cut 4 bases from V and 6 bases from J, with 11 bases between. For the CDR3, the DNA is TGTGCCAGTAGTAATCCGGGAGTGGATACGCAGTATTTT. Its protein product is CASSNPGVDTQYF.

The chain carries TRBV30 and TRBJ2-7; D not certain. Trimming removed 2 bases from V and 0 bases from J, with 11 bases in between. This CDR3 comprises 14 residues. Looked up from germline, CDR1 is GTSNPN and CDR2 is SVGIG (reference sequence). CDR3 in amino acids: CAWSYEDRSYEQYF. Written as DNA, the CDR3 is TGTGCCTGGAGTTATGAGGATCGCTCCTACGAGCAGTACTTC.

This rearrangement joins TRBV5-8 to TRBJ1-2; TRBD1 aligns across 8 bases. V dropped 2 bases and J dropped 8; count of bases not matched to a gene: 20. CDR3 length equals 18 residues. CDR1 and CDR2 (germline): SGHTS, YDEGEE. In DNA, the CDR3 is TGTGCCAGCAGCTTCAACTACTTTGTCCTTCAGGGGGCCCACGGCTACACCTTC. It codes for CASSFNYFVLQGAHGYTF.

The chain has TRBV27 and TRBJ2-7; D gene uncertain. The CDR3 is 15 residues long. V was trimmed by 6 bases and J by 2 bases, leaving 17 bases between them. The germline V gene encodes CDR1 MNHEY and CDR2 SMNVEV (reference sequence). The CDR3 DNA reads TGTGCCAGCAGCTTACGTTCCGGGTCCGCCTACGAGCAGTACTTC. It specifies CASSLRSGSAYEQYF.

V is TRBV19 and J is TRBJ2-3; D might be TRBD1 (6 bases). Looked up from germline, CDR1 is LNHDA and CDR2 is SQIVND (reference sequence). Trimming removed 7 bases from V and 4 bases from J, with 15 bases in between. The CDR3 covers 14 residues. Written as DNA, the CDR3 is TGTGCCAGTACAGGGGTCGAAGGCGCAGATACGCAGTATTTT. Its protein product is CASTGVEGADTQYF.

The genes are TRBV7-3 and TRBJ2-2, with a weak D call TRBD1 (6 bases). This CDR3 has 14 amino acids. Germline CDR1 SGHTA, CDR2 FQGTGA. Trimming took off 5 bases at V and 2 bases at J, with 9 bases between the two ends. CDR3 residues: CASSKTGNTGELFF. CDR3 DNA: TGTGCCAGCAGCAAGACAGGAAACACCGGGGAGCTGTTTTTT.

This chain joins TRBV18 and TRBJ1-2; 7 bases line up with TRBD1. With 2 bases clipped from V and 2 bases from J, the junction kept 14 bases outside the gene matches. The CDR3 is made up of 18 amino acids. Germline CDR1 and CDR2: KGHSH and LQKENI. CDR3 DNA: TGTGCCAGCTCACCAACACCACTGCCGGGCAGGGGGAACTATGGCTACACCTTC. Its translation: CASSPTPLPGRGNYGYTF.

This chain links TRBV19 with TRBJ2-5, with 8 nucleotides matching TRBD1. With V trimmed by 5 bases and J by 4 bases, 0 bases remained unmatched. Germline-derived CDR1 and CDR2 are LNHDA and SQIVND (reference sequence). CDR3 length: 12 amino acids. The CDR3 sequence is CASSDRGETQYF. The DNA of the CDR3 is TGTGCCAGTAGTGACAGGGGAGAGACCCAGTACTTC.